This T cell receptor beta chain was recorded in a study of T cells in Graves' hyperthyroidism and ophthalmopathy. This CDR3 contains 10 residues. The germline V gene has CDR1 DFQATT and CDR2 SNEGSKA (reference sequence). V shed 7 bases and J shed 3 bases, with 6 bases lying between them. Diagnosing involved the use of clinical symptoms, serum thyroxine and TRAb, thyroid ultrasound and orbital computed tomography. About 10 ml fresh peripheral blood yielded the PBMCs. This clonotype was found many times. The antigen is not known. Study results and limitations: In validation, the model predicted ophthalmopathy. These predictions came a median approximately six months before onset.

The investigators amplified TCR beta CDR3 regions from RNA transcripts. The HTBI primer set drove a first-round RT-PCR of the TCR CDR3. In TCRdb, the multiplex PCR reads were re-called with MiXCR into one record per CDR3 protein. In the table there are around 520,000 distinct CDR3 sequences, around a quarter of which are singletons. The receptor was derived from a woman in her 30s with Graves' ophthalmopathy. The chain has TRBV20-1 and TRBJ2-5; D unclear. Sequenced sample: blood. CDR3 residues: CSVLEETQYF. The CDR3 DNA reads TGCAGTGTCCTAGAAGAGACCCAGTACTTC.